This TCR beta chain was profiled in a study of T cell repertoires in ileal Crohn's disease (dated by TCRdb to between 2017 and 2020). For context, the study as a whole: Median disease duration was around eight years, and 35% of patients were identified as active smokers at the time of surgery. Every patient underwent surgery because of a complication, which was stricturing disease in about 61% and penetrating disease in approximately 40%. Roughly half of the patients were given postoperative therapy, with ten to twelve receiving thiopurines and roughly 20 receiving anti-TNF agents. M6 samples were neoterminal ileum biopsies taken at postoperative colonoscopy. TCR repertoire analysis was done in fewer than 75 Crohn's disease patients from a prospective multicentre cohort. The study ran alongside a multicentre cohort designed to identify predictors of early endoscopic recurrence after ileocolonic resection. Endoscopic postoperative recurrence was defined by a Rutgeerts score above i0. A total of around 150 mucosal samples from 60 or so patients were sequenced, collected from several sites on the surgical specimen as well as at postoperative endoscopy. Overall study outcomes, separate from this receptor: Compared with non-smokers, patients who were active smokers at surgery showed a significantly higher proportion of clonal expansions (25.9% vs 17.9%, p=0.02). More high-frequency clones were carried by sorted CD8 T cells than by CD4 T cells, suggesting that mucosal expansions were mainly CD8. Postoperative endoscopy timing varied within the first year after surgery, with a median delay of roughly 6.3 months. Endoscopic recurrence was found to be associated with higher high-frequency clone percentages at surgery, and recurrence was observed in all patients with clonality above 26.8% (18/57). Mucosal CD4 and CD8 T cells were sorted and sequenced only in a subgroup of patients, the size of which was not stated.

The label giving this sample's time point can be read as: neoterminal ileum biopsy at postoperative endoscopy, about 6 months after surgery. Eligible patients were adults with ileal or ileocolonic Crohn's disease who had an indication for ileocolonic resection. Whole ileal mucosal biopsies were stored frozen at -80°C before DNA extraction. A TRizol-based method was used to extract genomic DNA from the frozen whole biopsies, and the DNA was quantified with a NanoDrop 2000 spectrophotometer. For commercial TCRB immunosequencing, about 500 nanograms of biopsy DNA were submitted for each sample. CDR3 regions were amplified from genomic DNA by Adaptive Biotechnology using a two-step, amplification bias-controlled multiplex PCR. In the first PCR, primers covered every V and J gene segment, and in the second PCR, barcodes and Illumina adapters were added. CDR3 libraries were sequenced using an Illumina instrument. Concerning the study's data processing: Analysis combined the vendor-provided pipelines with custom analysis of raw data in R/Bioconductor under R version 3.3.0. Clonality, which ranges from 0 to 1, was calculated as the inverse of the normalised Shannon entropy across all productive clones. High-frequency clones were defined as the share of the repertoire occupied by the top 100 clones, with only clones passing a 95% confidence test being retained. Repertoire diversity was measured with the Simpson index, and overlap between samples was measured with the Morisita-Horn index. This immuneACCESS table, as held by TCRdb, lists in-frame sequences with V and J called but not all clones. Of the missing ones, under half trace to an unresolved V gene in checked studies; the others have no known cause. V and J calls and clone size are given by that table; D and trimming were obtained from the DNA. The table for this sample lists about 3,900 clones; around 84% of them were counted only once. The ten biggest clones cover around 13% of the sample.

Of note for this clone: What antigen it recognizes has not been identified. Nothing much larger sits one base from this clone, and base qualities are not available.

Sequenced: ileal tissue. This receptor was taken from an adult with Crohn's disease.

The CDR3 protein is CASSSTYRGTTDTQYF. Here is the DNA: TGTGCCAGCAGCTCAACCTACAGGGGCACCACAGATACGCAGTATTTT. The rearrangement joined TRBV7-9 to TRBJ2-3, with 7 central nucleotides matching TRBD1. Sequences SEHNR (CDR1) and FQNEAQ (CDR2) are obtained from the germline V gene (reference sequence). Here V drops 4 bases and J drops 2 bases, and the junction holds 9 bases not matched to any gene. The CDR3 runs 16 residues from the cysteine to the phenylalanine. Here the CDR3 DNA is all that survives: 48 bases in frame from base 1.